The subject of this entry is one T cell receptor (beta chain). Repertoires were generated with immunoSEQ multiplex PCR, while TCRdb's copy carries only in-frame clones and drops some. The top ten clones hold 1.5% to 2% of a sample with 250,000 to 400,000 clones, about 91% of them seen once. The entry originates in a study of blood T cell repertoires in COVID-19. CDR3 length equals 11 residues. The V end was cut by 3 bases, the J end by 8 bases, with 7 bases between. The germline V gene has CDR1 SGHAT and CDR2 FQNNGV. The source material was peripheral blood. The clonotype comes from a young woman with COVID-19, enrolled during active disease. The chain carries TRBV11-2 and TRBJ1-1; D may be TRBD1 (5 bases). CDR3 nucleotide sequence: TGTGCCAGCAGCTTGACAGAGGAAGCTTTCTTT. Amino acids: CASSLTEEAFF.